This entry lists 10 T cell receptor beta chains sequenced from one sample in a study of cytomegalovirus exposure and HLA in healthy donors. PCR was performed using 60 Vbeta and 13 Jbeta primers. Repertoires were generated with immunoSEQ multiplex PCR, while TCRdb's copy carries only in-frame clones and drops some. The sample consists of under 250,000 clones, around 81% of them appearing once. Input material: PBMCs. These receptor sequences come from a man aged 25-45 years in good health and CMV-seronegative.

To note about this clone: Within the sample, other DNA sequences also encode this same CDR3. The chain is built from TRBV28 and TRBJ2-7; D gene unclear. Trimming stripped 6 bases from V and 3 bases from J, with 6 bases between. Germline values: CDR1 MDHEN, CDR2 SYDVKM. The CDR3 runs 11 residues. The CDR3 DNA reads TGTGCCAGCAGCCCTCTCTACGAGCAGTACTTC. It yields the protein CASSPLYEQYF.

A single count supports this clone. The chain couples TRBV10-3 to TRBJ2-3, with TRBD2 matching 12 bases. This CDR3 spans 15 amino acids. Germline V lookup: CDR1 ENHRY, CDR2 SYGVKD. The junction had 5 bases not matched to a gene; V was cut back by 6 bases and J by 4 bases. The CDR3 region has the DNA TGTGCCATCAGCCCGACTAGCGGGAGTCCAGATACGCAGTATTTT. This sequence encodes CAISPTSGSPDTQYF.

The chain is built from TRBV6-5 and TRBJ2-1, with a possible D match to TRBD2 (5 bases). Trimming took 5 bases from V and 7 from J, leaving 18 bases between them. This CDR3 spans 15 amino acids. Germline CDR1 is MNHEY and CDR2 is SVGAGI. In DNA, the CDR3 is TGTGCCAGCAGTACTAAACGAGGGCTAAGAAATGAGCAGTTCTTC. Protein product: CASSTKRGLRNEQFF.

The genes are TRBV7-8 and TRBJ2-1; TRBD1 matches 7 bases. Germline V CDR1 and CDR2: SGHVS, FQNEAQ. With V trimmed by 5 bases and J by 4 bases, 2 bases remained unmatched. The CDR3 runs to 13 residues. The CDR3 here is CASSPGQYNEQFF. DNA for the CDR3: TGTGCCAGCAGCCCGGGACAGTACAATGAGCAGTTCTTC.

This clone was counted once. V usage is TRBV19 and J usage is TRBJ1-5; D is unclear. This CDR3 spans 12 amino acids. CDR1 and CDR2 from the germline V gene are LNHDA and SQIVND (reference sequence). V lost 7 bases and J lost 6, with 10 bases in between. CDR3 DNA: TGTGCCAGTAACCGGGGAAGTCAGCCCCAGCATTTT. As protein: CASNRGSQPQHF.

This rearrangement joins TRBV5-6 to TRBJ2-4, with TRBD2 matching 12 bases. Germline CDR1 reads SGHDT; CDR2 reads YYEEEE. With V trimmed by 9 bases and J by 5 bases, 21 bases remained unmatched. This CDR3 contains 19 residues. CDR3 DNA sequence: TGTGCCAACTTATCGAGACTAGCGGGAGTGAGCCCGCTAGAAAACATTCAGTACTTC. Translation gives CANLSRLAGVSPLENIQYF.

The count of this clone is one. The rearrangement links TRBV9 to TRBJ1-1; 9 bases match TRBD1. Germline CDR1 reads SGDLS; CDR2 reads YYNGEE. This CDR3 spans 18 amino acids. V lost 0 bases and J lost 6; bases outside the gene matches: 15. CDR3 residues: CASSVGQAGTGFRPEAFF. In DNA form, the CDR3 reads TGTGCCAGCAGCGTAGGTCAGGCCGGGACAGGGTTTCGTCCTGAAGCTTTCTTT.

This chain links TRBV7-3 with TRBJ2-7, with TRBD1 identical over 9 bases. Germline V gene sequence: CDR1 SGHTA, CDR2 FQGTGA. This CDR3 spans 12 amino acids. J was trimmed by 7 bases and V by 8 bases; bases with no gene match: 6. CDR3 sequence: CASGDRGGEQYF. CDR3 nucleotide sequence: TGTGCCAGCGGAGACAGGGGGGGGGAGCAGTACTTC.

The rearrangement links TRBV5-6 to TRBJ2-1; D unresolved. V was pared by 3 bases and J by 0 bases, with 7 bases between. The V gene's germline CDR1 is SGHDT and CDR2 YYEEEE. The CDR3 is 14 residues long. CDR3 amino acids: CASSSLSSYNEQFF. CDR3 sequence (DNA): TGTGCCAGCAGCTCTTTGAGCTCCTACAATGAGCAGTTCTTC.

The V call is TRBV28, the J call TRBJ1-3; 8 nucleotides agree with TRBD1. Germline V gene lookup returns CDR1 MDHEN and CDR2 SYDVKM. Germline trimming cut 6 bases from V and 2 bases from J; bases unmatched to any gene: 9. This CDR3 region has 16 residues. The CDR3 loop reads CASSPGQGITGNTIYF. In nucleotides, the CDR3 is TGTGCCAGCAGCCCCGGACAGGGAATAACTGGAAACACCATATATTTT.